This entry lists 17 T cell receptor beta chains sequenced from one sample in a study of response to subunit inactivated influenza vaccine (dated 2018 in TCRdb). Libraries were made using RT-PCR. Sequencing was performed on an Illumina HiSeq 2500. TCRdb reprocessed the public reads (quality trimming at Q25 with fastp, clone calling with MiXCR) and kept in-frame beta chains. Each entry merges the rows of one CDR3 protein and shows their most common DNA and genes. This sample holds some 200,000 distinct CDR3 sequences; about 12% were observed only once. 29% of the sample belongs to the ten largest clones. This sample was shared with a second study, whose subject was T cells expressing NK-cell markers. From that second study: The TCR beta cDNA libraries were made using 5'RACE template switching, a step that added both a universal primer site and unique molecular identifiers.

This material consisted of CD8+ T cells sorted from PBMCs, taken 11 to 12 days after vaccination. All receptors come from a man in his fifties or sixties who received an inactivated influenza vaccine. Donor details come from another sample of the same person, matched by shared clones.

The gene calls are TRBV20-1 and TRBJ2-2; TRBD1 might be the D (6 bases). The CDR3 extends over 12 amino acids. CDR1 is DFQATT and CDR2 is SNEGSKA in the germline V gene (reference sequence). CDR3 sequence: CVIKGGTGELFF. In DNA form, the CDR3 reads TGCGTTATCAAAGGGGGTACCGGGGAGCTGTTTTTT.

This clonotype was seen more than once but under ten times. The chain carries TRBV9 and TRBJ2-2, with unresolved D. With 0 bases removed from V and 7 bases from J, the gap between germline ends came to 7 bases. CDR3 length: 13 residues. Germline loops: CDR1 SGDLS, CDR2 YYNGEE. This chain's CDR3 is CASSVGHIGELFF. Written as DNA, the CDR3 is TGTGCCAGCAGCGTAGGACACATCGGGGAGCTGTTTTTT. Full variable domain (outside the CDR3, taken from reference TRBV9 and TRBJ2-2): DSGVTQTPKHLITATGQRVTLRCSPRSGDLSVYWYQQSLDQGLQFLIQYYNGEERAKGNILERFSAQQFPDLHSELNLSSLELGDSALYFCASSVGHIGELFFGEGSRLTVL.

The chain couples TRBV10-1 to TRBJ2-5, with D unclear. CDR3 size: 13 residues. V shed 0 bases and J shed 7 bases, with 9 bases lying between them. The germline CDR1 and CDR2 sequences are WNHNN and SYGVQD (reference sequence). The CDR3, as DNA: TGCGCCAGCAGTGAGTCGCCCCCGGGGACCCAGTACTTC. Translating it yields CASSESPPGTQYF.

In its sample, this clonotype was seen a few times. This chain links TRBV29-1 with TRBJ2-1; a weak D match, TRBD1 (6 bases). The CDR3 spans 14 residues. With 2 bases removed from V and 4 bases from J, the gap between germline ends came to 12 bases. Germline lookup yields CDR1 SQVTM and CDR2 ANQGSEA. CDR3 in amino acids: CSVERGTSYNEQFF. As DNA, the CDR3 is TGCAGCGTTGAAAGGGGGACCTCTTACAATGAGCAGTTCTTC.

The CDR3 DNA follows: TGTGCCAGCAGTTACCATGGACTAGCGGGGGACGAGCAGTACTTC. Protein: CASSYHGLAGDEQYF. This chain uses TRBV6-2 or TRBV6-3 with TRBJ2-7; 13 bases are a match to TRBD2. After removal of 2 bases from V and 5 bases from J, the junction contained 3 bases not matched to a gene. There are 15 residues in the CDR3. CDR1 is MNHEY and CDR2 is SVGEGT in the germline V gene.

This clonotype was detected many times. This CDR3 is CASSPGSGTDTQYF. CDR3 coding DNA: TGTGCCAGCAGTCCCGGGAGTGGAACAGATACGCAGTATTTT. J is TRBJ2-3 and V is TRBV28; weak D call: TRBD2 (6 bases). The germline V and J ends were trimmed by 5 bases and 3 bases, with 12 bases remaining between them. CDR1 is MDHEN and CDR2 is SYDVKM in the germline V gene. The CDR3 runs to 14 residues.

The genes are TRBV9 and TRBJ1-5, with D possibly matching TRBD1 (5 bases). Germline V gives CDR1 SGDLS, CDR2 YYNGEE. The CDR3 consists of 15 residues. Trimming cost V 0 bases and J 6 bases, with 13 bases left between them. The CDR3 loop is CASSVDGGLGQPQHF. The CDR3 DNA follows: TGTGCCAGCAGCGTAGATGGGGGTTTGGGTCAGCCCCAGCATTTT.

Only a few counts were recorded for this clonotype. The J gene is TRBJ2-1, the V gene TRBV4-2; TRBD2 might be the D (6 bases). This CDR3 is 18 amino acids long. V gave up 4 bases and J gave up 3 bases, with 22 bases separating them. In germline, CDR1 is LGHNA, CDR2 YNFKEQ. The CDR3 DNA reads TGTGCCAGCAGCCCCGAGCCGGCTGAGGGACTCTACTACAATGAGCAGTTCTTC. It yields the protein CASSPEPAEGLYYNEQFF.

The chain combines TRBV5-6 with TRBJ2-1; TRBD2 matches at 10 bases. This CDR3 is 15 amino acids long. Germline V gene data show CDR1 as SGHDT and CDR2 as YYEEEE. Losses at the gene ends were 3 bases for V and 4 bases for J; bases not matched to a gene: 4. The CDR3 is CASSSLAGNYNEQFF. The CDR3 DNA reads as TGTGCCAGCAGCTCACTAGCGGGAAATTACAATGAGCAGTTCTTC.

The chain has TRBV4-3 and TRBJ2-7; D is unclear. CDR1 is LGHNA and CDR2 is YSLEER in the germline V gene. The CDR3 contains 14 residues. The V end lost 2 bases, the J end lost 6 bases, and 14 bases lay between the germline ends. CDR3 amino acids: CASSQILYTAEQYF. CDR3 DNA: TGCGCCAGCAGCCAAATTTTGTACACCGCCGAGCAGTACTTC.

This clonotype was detected only a few times. The chain employs TRBV5-6 and TRBJ2-1; 9 bases line up with TRBD2. The V segment lost 4 bases and the J segment 6 bases; nucleotides outside the gene matches: 5. In germline, CDR1 is SGHDT, CDR2 YYEEEE. The CDR3 is 14 amino acids. The chain's CDR3 is CASSLAGPINEQFF. The CDR3 nucleotides read TGTGCCAGCAGCCTAGCGGGGCCGATCAATGAGCAGTTCTTC.

The CDR3 sequence is CASSKWVVGQFYGYTF. The CDR3 DNA reads as TGTGCCAGCAGCAAATGGGTAGTGGGGCAGTTCTATGGCTACACCTTC. J is TRBJ1-2 and V is TRBV21-1; the listed D gene, TRBD1, was not tested against the DNA. TRBV21-1 is flagged as a pseudogene. The CDR3 has 16 amino acids.

J is TRBJ2-7 and V is TRBV5-1; 8 nucleotides align to TRBD2. With V trimmed by 0 bases and J by 3 bases, 5 bases remained unmatched. Germline CDR1 and CDR2: SGHRS and YFSETQ. This CDR3 is built from 15 residues. CDR3 sequence (DNA): TGCGCCAGCAGCTTGGATAGCGGGGCCTTCTACGAGCAGTACTTC. Residues: CASSLDSGAFYEQYF.

The CDR3 nucleotides are TGTGCCAGCAGTCGGTCCCCCGTAGGTTACACCGGGGAGCTGTTTTTT. Encoded protein: CASSRSPVGYTGELFF. The genes are TRBV28 and TRBJ2-2, with D unclear. Trimming took off 5 bases at V and 3 bases at J, with 16 bases between the two ends. This CDR3 has 16 residues. Germline CDR1 MDHEN, CDR2 SYDVKM.

The chain is built from TRBV11-1 and TRBJ2-1; the D gene is possibly TRBD2 (6 bases). The CDR3 spans 19 residues. CDR1 is SGHAT and CDR2 is FQDESV in the germline V gene (reference sequence). Trimming shortened V by 5 bases and J by 8 bases, and 31 bases separated the two germline ends. The CDR3 reads CASSPQAGRAISRVHEQFF. In DNA form, the CDR3 reads TGTGCCAGCAGCCCCCAAGCGGGCAGGGCGATCAGTCGAGTACATGAGCAGTTCTTC.

This clonotype has only a few counts. V gene TRBV6-2 or TRBV6-3 combines with J gene TRBJ2-1; D remains ambiguous. The CDR3 contains 14 residues. Germline V gene data show CDR1 as MNHEY and CDR2 as SVGEGT. V lost 3 bases and J lost 5, with 11 bases in between. The CDR3, as DNA: TGTGCCAGCAGTTATTACAGCACCAACAATGAGCAGTTCTTC. It encodes CASSYYSTNNEQFF.

This clonotype has just a few counts. V usage is TRBV7-8 and J usage is TRBJ2-3; tentative D call: TRBD1 (5 bases). CDR1 is SGHVS, CDR2 FQNEAQ, per germline. The CDR3 extends over 13 amino acids. Trimming took off 5 bases at V and 3 bases at J, with 9 bases between the two ends. The CDR3, as DNA: TGTGCCAGCAGCGCGGACATTACAGATACGCAGTATTTT. Translation gives CASSADITDTQYF.